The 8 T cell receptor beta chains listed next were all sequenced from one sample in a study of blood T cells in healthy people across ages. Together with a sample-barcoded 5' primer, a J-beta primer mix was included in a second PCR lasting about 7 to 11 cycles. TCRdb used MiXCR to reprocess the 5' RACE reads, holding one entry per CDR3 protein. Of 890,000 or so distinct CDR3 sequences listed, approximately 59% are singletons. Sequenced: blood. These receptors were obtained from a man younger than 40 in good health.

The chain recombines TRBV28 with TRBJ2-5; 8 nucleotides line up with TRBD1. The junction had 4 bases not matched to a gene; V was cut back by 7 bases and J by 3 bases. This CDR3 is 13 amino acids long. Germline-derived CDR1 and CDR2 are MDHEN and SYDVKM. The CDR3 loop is CASTQGAEETQYF. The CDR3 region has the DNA TGTGCCAGCACCCAGGGGGCCGAAGAGACCCAGTACTTC.

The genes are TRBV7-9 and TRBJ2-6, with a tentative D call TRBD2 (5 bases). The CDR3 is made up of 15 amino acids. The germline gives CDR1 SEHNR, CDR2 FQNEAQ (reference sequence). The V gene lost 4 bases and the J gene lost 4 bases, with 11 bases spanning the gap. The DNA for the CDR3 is TGTGCCAGCAGCTCCACTCGAGGGGGGGCCAACGTCCTGACTTTC. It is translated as CASSSTRGGANVLTF.

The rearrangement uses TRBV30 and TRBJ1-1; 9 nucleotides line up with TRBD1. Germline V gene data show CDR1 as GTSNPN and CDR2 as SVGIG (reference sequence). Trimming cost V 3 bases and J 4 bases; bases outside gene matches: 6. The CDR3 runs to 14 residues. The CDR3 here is CAWRLQGARTEAFF. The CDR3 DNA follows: TGTGCCTGGAGATTACAGGGGGCGCGCACTGAAGCTTTCTTT. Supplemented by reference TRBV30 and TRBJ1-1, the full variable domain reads SQTIHQWPATLVQPVGSPLSLECTVEGTSNPNLYWYRQAAGRGLQLLFYSVGIGQISSEVPQNLSASRPQDRQFILSSKKLLLSDSGFYLCAWRLQGARTEAFFGQGTRLTVV.

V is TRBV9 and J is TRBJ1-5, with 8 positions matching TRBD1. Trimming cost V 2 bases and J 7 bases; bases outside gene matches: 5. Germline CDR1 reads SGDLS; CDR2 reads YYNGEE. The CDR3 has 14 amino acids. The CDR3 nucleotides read TGTGCCAGCAGCGTCACAGGGGGTCGACAGCCCCAGCATTTT. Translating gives CASSVTGGRQPQHF. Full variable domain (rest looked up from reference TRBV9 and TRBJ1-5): DSGVTQTPKHLITATGQRVTLRCSPRSGDLSVYWYQQSLDQGLQFLIQYYNGEERAKGNILERFSAQQFPDLHSELNLSSLELGDSALYFCASSVTGGRQPQHFGDGTRLSIL.

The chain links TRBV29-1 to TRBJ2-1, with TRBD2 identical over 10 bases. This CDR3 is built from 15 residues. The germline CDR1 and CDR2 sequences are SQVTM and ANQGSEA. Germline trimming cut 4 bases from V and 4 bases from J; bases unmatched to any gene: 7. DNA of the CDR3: TGCAGCGTTGGGAAAGCGGGGGGGCAATACAATGAGCAGTTCTTC. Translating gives CSVGKAGGQYNEQFF.

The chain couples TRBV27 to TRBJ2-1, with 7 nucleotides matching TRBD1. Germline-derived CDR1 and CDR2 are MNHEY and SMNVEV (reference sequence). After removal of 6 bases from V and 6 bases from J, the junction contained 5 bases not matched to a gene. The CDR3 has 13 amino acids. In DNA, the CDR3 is TGTGCCAGCAGGCGGACAGGTCCCAATGAGCAGTTCTTC. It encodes CASRRTGPNEQFF.

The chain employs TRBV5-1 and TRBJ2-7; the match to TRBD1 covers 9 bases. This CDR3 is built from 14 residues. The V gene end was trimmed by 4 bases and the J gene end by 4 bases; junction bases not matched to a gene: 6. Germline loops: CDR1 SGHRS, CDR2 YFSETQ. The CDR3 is CASSRGTGRYEQYF. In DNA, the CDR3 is TGCGCCAGCAGCCGCGGGACAGGGAGGTACGAGCAGTACTTC. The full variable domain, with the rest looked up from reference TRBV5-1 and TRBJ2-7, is KAGVTQTPRYLIKTRGQQVTLSCSPISGHRSVSWYQQTPGQGLQFLFEYFSETQRNKGNFPGRFSGRQFSNSRSEMNVSTLELGDSALYLCASSRGTGRYEQYFGPGTRLTVT.

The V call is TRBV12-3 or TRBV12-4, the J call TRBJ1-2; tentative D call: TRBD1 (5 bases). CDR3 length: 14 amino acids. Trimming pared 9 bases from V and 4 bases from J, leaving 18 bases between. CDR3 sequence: CARPSTPGFYGYTF. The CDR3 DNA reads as TGTGCCAGACCCTCTACCCCAGGGTTCTATGGCTACACCTTC.